The rows below give T cell receptor beta chains drawn from one sample of a study of PD-L1 blockade in urothelial cancer. TCRdb's table, derived via immunoSEQ multiplex PCR, lists solely in-frame clones and lacks some. The table includes 90,000 or so clones, about 90% detected once. The sequencing used PBMCs, collected around atezolizumab (anti-PD-L1) treatment. These receptors were obtained from a woman over 75 with urothelial cancer. Each CDR3 is given with its conserved first and last residue. Each record gives: D gene, clone size, V gene, J gene, CDR3 protein, CDR3 DNA. The D gene is left open where the match is weak. The size of a clone is reported for some rows only, either as once, few or many, or as a class for expanded clones.

D: TRBD2; size: .; V: TRBV14; J: TRBJ2-5; CDR3: CASSQGLAETQYF; DNA: TGTGCCAGCAGCCAAGGACTAGCGGAGACCCAGTACTTC
D: TRBD2; size: .; V: TRBV27; J: TRBJ2-3; CDR3: CASSYQGLAGATDTQYF; DNA: TGTGCCAGCAGTTACCAGGGACTAGCGGGTGCAACAGATACGCAGTATTTT
D: .; size: .; V: TRBV4-2; J: TRBJ1-1; CDR3: CASSQDRGSEAFF; DNA: TGTGCCAGCAGCCAAGATCGGGGATCTGAAGCTTTCTTT
D: .; size: .; V: TRBV5-1; J: TRBJ2-7; CDR3: CASSFRVDDEQYF; DNA: TGCGCCAGCAGCTTTCGGGTCGATGACGAGCAGTACTTC
D: .; size: .; V: TRBV6-5; J: TRBJ2-7; CDR3: CASRERDTGLEQYF; DNA: TGTGCCAGCAGGGAACGGGACACTGGGCTGGAGCAGTACTTC
D: TRBD1; size: .; V: TRBV27; J: TRBJ1-2; CDR3: CASSLTAGTGYGYTF; DNA: TGTGCCAGCAGTTTAACCGCCGGGACAGGGTATGGCTACACCTTC
D: .; size: .; V: TRBV5-4; J: TRBJ2-3; CDR3: CASSLGGTDTQYF; DNA: TGTGCCAGCAGCCTCGGGGGAACAGATACGCAGTATTTT
D: TRBD1; size: .; V: TRBV5-6; J: TRBJ2-7; CDR3: CASSFGTGSGEQYF; DNA: TGTGCCAGCAGCTTTGGGACAGGGTCGGGGGAGCAGTACTTC
D: .; size: .; V: TRBV5-4; J: TRBJ2-5; CDR3: CASSLNSQETQYF; DNA: TGTGCCAGCAGCTTGAACTCCCAAGAGACCCAGTACTTC
D: TRBD2; size: once; V: TRBV10-3; J: TRBJ2-3; CDR3: CATHGASGKDTQYF; DNA: TGTGCCACCCACGGGGCTAGCGGGAAAGATACGCAGTATTTT
D: TRBD1; size: once; V: TRBV5-8; J: TRBJ2-7; CDR3: CASSPRDRVSYEQYF; DNA: TGTGCCAGCAGCCCGAGGGACAGGGTTTCTTACGAGCAGTACTTC
D: .; size: .; V: TRBV7-2; J: TRBJ1-4; CDR3: CASSSHRATNEKLFF; DNA: TGTGCCAGCAGCTCCCACAGAGCAACTAATGAAAAACTGTTTTTT
D: TRBD2; size: once; V: TRBV10-1; J: TRBJ2-3; CDR3: CASTPGLAGGPQYF; DNA: TGCGCCAGCACCCCCGGACTAGCGGGAGGGCCGCAGTATTTT
D: TRBD1; size: once; V: TRBV5-6; J: TRBJ1-2; CDR3: CASSAGTDPNYGYTF; DNA: TGTGCCAGCAGCGCAGGGACAGATCCTAACTATGGCTACACCTTC
D: TRBD2; size: .; V: TRBV10-3; J: TRBJ2-7; CDR3: CAISELGLAGLYEQYF; DNA: TGTGCCATCAGTGAGTTGGGACTAGCGGGACTCTACGAGCAGTACTTC
D: .; size: .; V: TRBV10-1; J: TRBJ2-2; CDR3: CASSVRREPNTGELFF; DNA: TGCGCCAGCAGTGTCAGGAGGGAACCGAACACCGGGGAGCTGTTTTTT
D: .; size: .; V: TRBV7-8; J: TRBJ2-1; CDR3: CASRSTPPPHNEQFF; DNA: TGTGCCAGCAGATCTACTCCTCCCCCCCACAATGAGCAGTTCTTC
D: TRBD1; size: .; V: TRBV30; J: TRBJ1-2; CDR3: CAWSVLDRVSGYTF; DNA: TGTGCCTGGAGTGTACTTGACAGGGTTAGTGGCTACACCTTC
D: .; size: .; V: TRBV28; J: TRBJ1-1; CDR3: CASNYRDKGAFF; DNA: TGTGCCAGCAATTACAGGGACAAAGGAGCTTTCTTT
D: TRBD2; size: .; V: TRBV19; J: TRBJ2-1; CDR3: CASSRGLAGPPNEQFF; DNA: TGTGCCAGTAGTAGGGGACTAGCGGGCCCCCCCAATGAGCAGTTCTTC
D: .; size: .; V: TRBV30; J: TRBJ2-7; CDR3: CASERRGSEQYF; DNA: TGTGCCTCGGAAAGGAGGGGAAGCGAGCAGTACTTC
D: TRBD1; size: once; V: TRBV11-2; J: TRBJ1-2; CDR3: CASSLDMGQGYGYTF; DNA: TGTGCCAGCAGCTTAGATATGGGACAGGGCTATGGCTACACCTTC
D: TRBD1; size: once; V: TRBV6-6; J: TRBJ2-1; CDR3: CASRPGTGGNEQFF; DNA: TGTGCCAGCAGGCCCGGGACAGGGGGCAATGAGCAGTTCTTC
D: TRBD1; size: .; V: TRBV27; J: TRBJ1-2; CDR3: CASSRIGQAEANYGYTF; DNA: TGTGCCAGCAGTCGGATCGGACAGGCGGAAGCTAACTATGGCTACACCTTC
D: TRBD1; size: .; V: TRBV6-5; J: TRBJ1-4; CDR3: CASRPQGGYNEKLFF; DNA: TGTGCCAGCAGACCTCAGGGGGGATATAATGAAAAACTGTTTTTT
D: .; size: .; V: TRBV10-1; J: TRBJ2-7; CDR3: CASSEGGAYEQYF; DNA: TGCGCCAGCAGTGAGGGCGGAGCCTACGAGCAGTACTTC
D: TRBD1; size: once; V: TRBV11-2; J: TRBJ2-1; CDR3: CAASRDRGKYNEQFF; DNA: TGTGCCGCATCGAGGGACAGGGGAAAGTACAATGAGCAGTTCTTC